Listed below are T cell receptor beta chains from one sample, sequenced in a study of blood T cell repertoires in COVID-19. Clones were read by immunoSEQ multiplex PCR, and TCRdb kept only the in-frame ones, dropping some. The sample yields around 280,000 clones, roughly 86% seen once. The sequencing sample was made of peripheral blood. The receptors here all came from a woman aged 25-40 years who had recovered from COVID-19. The CDR3 runs from the conserved cysteine through the conserved F or W. The D gene is left open where the match is weak. A row's size may be missing; if present it is once, few, many or a size class.

CASRNNEQYF,TGTGCCAGCAGGAACAACGAGCAGTACTTC,-,TRBJ2-7,once,TRBV6-5
CATEASSGRYTDTQYF,TGTGCCACGGAGGCCTCGAGCGGGAGGTACACAGATACGCAGTATTTT,TRBD2,TRBJ2-3,-,TRBV28
CAWSPPGRAFF,TGTGCCTGGAGTCCCCCAGGCCGGGCTTTCTTT,-,TRBJ1-1,-,TRBV30
CASSNPSIGSGASNYGYTF,TGTGCCAGTAGTAACCCCAGTATAGGTTCAGGGGCGTCCAACTATGGCTACACCTTC,-,TRBJ1-2,-,TRBV19
CASSTGTGASGYTF,TGTGCCAGCAGCACCGGGACAGGGGCTTCCGGCTACACCTTC,TRBD1,TRBJ1-2,-,TRBV5-4
CASSLETGKTEAFF,TGCGCCAGCAGCTTAGAGACAGGGAAGACTGAAGCTTTCTTT,TRBD1,TRBJ1-1,-,TRBV5-1
CASMAGATNEQFF,TGTGCCAGTATGGCGGGAGCTACGAATGAGCAGTTCTTC,TRBD2,TRBJ2-1,-,TRBV19
CAWSSGQGKLSGNTIYF,TGTGCCTGGAGTAGTGGACAGGGAAAGCTCTCTGGAAACACCATATATTTT,TRBD1,TRBJ1-3,-,TRBV30
CASSVAGTNHEQFF,TGTGCCAGCAGCGTCGCCGGGACTAATCATGAGCAGTTCTTC,TRBD2,TRBJ2-1,-,TRBV9
CASRNQGRETQYF,TGTGCCAGCAGAAATCAGGGGCGGGAGACCCAGTACTTC,-,TRBJ2-5,once,TRBV2
CASSISKKAGDHNEQFF,TGTGCCAGCAGCATCTCTAAGAAAGCGGGAGACCACAATGAGCAGTTCTTC,-,TRBJ2-1,once,TRBV21-1
CASSLGLAGVTYEQYF,TGTGCCAGCAGCTTAGGGCTAGCGGGAGTGACCTACGAGCAGTACTTC,TRBD2,TRBJ2-7,-,TRBV7-2
CASSQGSGLNYGYTF,TGTGCCAGCAGCCAAGGGAGCGGGCTTAACTATGGCTACACCTTC,-,TRBJ1-2,-,TRBV3-1/TRBV3-2
CASSRGGTGGRGTEAFF,TGTGCCAGCAGTCGGGGAGGGACAGGGGGAAGAGGGACTGAAGCTTTCTTT,TRBD1,TRBJ1-1,-,TRBV2
CASSLETSGSETYNEQFF,TGCGCCAGCAGCTTGGAGACTAGCGGGAGTGAAACTTACAATGAGCAGTTCTTC,TRBD2,TRBJ2-1,-,TRBV5-1
CAWSVGNGGVTDTQYF,TGTGCCTGGAGTGTGGGTAACGGGGGGGTCACAGATACGCAGTATTTT,TRBD2,TRBJ2-3,-,TRBV30
CASSLELYNEQFF,TGCGCCAGCAGCTTGGAACTGTACAATGAGCAGTTCTTC,-,TRBJ2-1,-,TRBV5-1
CANGQTGNTIYF,TGTGCCAACGGACAGACTGGAAACACCATATATTTT,-,TRBJ1-3,-,TRBV6-5
CASSNQGIGYTF,TGTGCCAGCAGCAATCAGGGTATCGGCTACACCTTC,-,TRBJ1-2,-,TRBV5-4
CASSQDSSYEQYF,TGCGCCAGCAGCCAAGATAGCTCCTACGAGCAGTACTTC,-,TRBJ2-7,-,TRBV4-3
CASSRNSGVSTQMNTEAFF,TGTGCCAGCAGTAGAAACTCAGGGGTCTCAACACAGATGAACACTGAAGCTTTCTTT,-,TRBJ1-1,-,TRBV6-2/TRBV6-3
CASSLDRATEAFF,TGTGCCAGTAGCCTCGACAGGGCCACTGAAGCTTTCTTT,TRBD1,TRBJ1-1,-,TRBV19
CATRGGPDEKLFF,TGCGCCACTAGGGGAGGACCCGATGAAAAACTGTTTTTT,-,TRBJ1-4,-,TRBV5-1
CASSIGGTGFQPQHF,TGTGCCAGTAGTATAGGTGGGACAGGGTTTCAGCCCCAGCATTTT,TRBD1,TRBJ1-5,-,TRBV19
CASSPGTAYGYTF,TGTGCCAGCTCGCCCGGGACAGCTTATGGCTACACCTTC,TRBD1,TRBJ1-2,-,TRBV18
CASSPGQGPYGYTF,TGTGCCAGCAGTCCCGGACAGGGGCCCTATGGCTACACCTTC,TRBD1,TRBJ1-2,-,TRBV6-4
CASSLVSGISDTQYF,TGCGCCAGCAGCTTGGTTTCAGGGATTTCAGATACGCAGTATTTT,-,TRBJ2-3,-,TRBV5-1
CASSFSGDYGYTF,TGTGCCAGCAGTTTTTCAGGGGACTATGGCTACACCTTC,-,TRBJ1-2,-,TRBV12-3/TRBV12-4
CASRDRGPYNEQFF,TGCGCCAGCAGGGACAGGGGACCCTACAATGAGCAGTTCTTC,TRBD1,TRBJ2-1,-,TRBV10-2
CASSGGDRGNQPQHF,TGTGCCAGCAGTGGGGGGGACAGGGGCAATCAGCCCCAGCATTTT,TRBD1,TRBJ1-5,-,TRBV7-8
CASKTGLGNQPQHF,TGTGCCAGCAAGACAGGCTTGGGCAATCAGCCCCAGCATTTT,-,TRBJ1-5,-,TRBV2
CASSRSRDRVGNEQFF,TGTGCCAGCAGCAGATCCCGGGACAGGGTTGGTAATGAGCAGTTCTTC,TRBD1,TRBJ2-1,-,TRBV5-4
CASSRGQRNTEAFF,TGTGCCAGCAGCCGAGGACAGAGGAACACTGAAGCTTTCTTT,-,TRBJ1-1,few,TRBV6-5
CASSITTGTGGLYEQYF,TGTGCCAGCAGCATTACCACCGGGACAGGGGGTCTCTACGAGCAGTACTTC,TRBD1,TRBJ2-7,-,TRBV7-6
CASSFLAGGSSYNEQFF,TGCGCCAGCAGCTTCCTAGCGGGGGGTAGCTCCTACAATGAGCAGTTCTTC,TRBD2,TRBJ2-1,-,TRBV5-1
CACRQGNGELFF,TGTGCCTGCAGACAGGGGAACGGGGAGCTGTTTTTT,TRBD1,TRBJ2-2,-,TRBV30
CASSFGQLSDTQYF,TGTGCCAGCAGCTTCGGACAATTGTCAGATACGCAGTATTTT,-,TRBJ2-3,-,TRBV11-2
CASRPPGQGANTEAFF,TGTGCCAGCAGACCGCCCGGACAGGGGGCCAACACTGAAGCTTTCTTT,TRBD1,TRBJ1-1,-,TRBV5-8
CASSAQGSPQPQHF,TGTGCCAGTAGTGCACAGGGTTCCCCTCAGCCCCAGCATTTT,-,TRBJ1-5,-,TRBV19
CASSLAGAYNEQFF,TGTGCCAGCAGCCTAGCGGGGGCCTACAATGAGCAGTTCTTC,TRBD2,TRBJ2-1,-,TRBV6-2/TRBV6-3